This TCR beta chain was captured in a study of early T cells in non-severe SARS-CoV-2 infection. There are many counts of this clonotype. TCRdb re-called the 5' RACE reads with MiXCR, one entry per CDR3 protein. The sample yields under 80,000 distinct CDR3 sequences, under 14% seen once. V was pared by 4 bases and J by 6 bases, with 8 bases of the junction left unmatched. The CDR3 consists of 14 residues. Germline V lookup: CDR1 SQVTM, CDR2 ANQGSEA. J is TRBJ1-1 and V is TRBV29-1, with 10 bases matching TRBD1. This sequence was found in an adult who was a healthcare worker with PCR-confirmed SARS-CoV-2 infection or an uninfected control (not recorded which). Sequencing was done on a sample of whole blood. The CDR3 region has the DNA TGCAGCGTTGTTCTGGGACAGGGGTTGCCTGAAGCTTTCTTT. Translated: CSVVLGQGLPEAFF.